Below, 27 T cell receptor beta chains from the same sample are listed, as sequenced in a study of blood T cells in healthy people across ages. Using a J-beta primer mix together with a sample-barcoded 5' primer, a second PCR was run for about 6 to 12 cycles. TCRdb analysed the 5' RACE reads with MiXCR anew, one entry per CDR3 protein. Of approximately 2,000,000 distinct CDR3 sequences listed, approximately 40% were seen once; the top ten hold 20% to 25%. Sequencing used blood. The receptor source for this set is a human donor in good health.

The rearrangement links TRBV3-1 to TRBJ2-7; 11 nucleotides agree with TRBD1. The DNA end is a closer match to TRBJ2-5, so the J assignment may be wrong. The length of the CDR3 is 14 residues. The V gene's germline CDR1 is LGHDT and CDR2 YNNKEL (reference sequence). The DNA of the CDR3 is TGTGCCATCAGGGAGGGACAGGGGGTAGAGACCCAGTACTTC. Its translation: CAIREGQGVETQYF.

CDR3 residues: CASSLALGTEGEGETQYF. DNA of the CDR3: TGTGCCAGCAGTTTAGCGTTAGGGACAGAAGGAGAGGGTGAGACCCAGTACTTC. The chain carries TRBV12-3 or TRBV12-4 and TRBJ2-5; 7 bases are shared with TRBD1. The V and J ends lost 0 bases and 5 bases, in that order; junction bases with no gene match: 15. The CDR3 loop spans 18 amino acids.

The chain carries TRBV7-8 and TRBJ2-7; the D is unclear. The CDR3 totals 15 residues. Germline values: CDR1 SGHVS, CDR2 FQNEAQ. Deletions cut 2 bases from V and 1 base from J, with 12 bases between. The CDR3 is CASSLLVSASYEQYF. DNA for the CDR3: TGTGCCAGCAGCTTACTTGTCAGCGCTTCCTACGAGCAGTACTTC. Drawing the rest from reference TRBV7-8 and TRBJ2-7, the complete variable domain is GAGVSQSPRYKVAKRGQDVALRCDPISGHVSLFWYQQALGQGPEFLTYFQNEAQLDKSGLPSDRFFAERPEGSVSTLKIQRTQQEDSAVYLCASSLLVSASYEQYFGPGTRLTVT.

The V and J genes are TRBV6-5 and TRBJ2-3, with 7 bases aligning to TRBD1. Germline lookup yields CDR1 MNHEY and CDR2 SVGAGI. The CDR3 extends over 17 amino acids. V was clipped by 2 bases and J by 1 base; unmatched bases: 9. The CDR3 DNA sequence: TGTGCCAGCAGTTACGCCAGGGGGTCGGACGGCACAGATACGCAGTATTTT. Its protein product is CASSYARGSDGTDTQYF.

Regarding this clonotype: The junction and the germline gene differ at one end; a read error may be behind it. The rearrangement uses TRBV27 and TRBJ1-1; 7 bases align to TRBD1. Germline CDR1 reads MNHEY; CDR2 reads SMNVEV (reference sequence). The CDR3 consists of 14 residues. CDR3: CASSLSGRDSEAFF. The CDR3, as DNA: TGTGCCAGTAGTTTATCGGGGAGGGACAGCGAAGCTTTCTTT.

The chain carries TRBV28 and TRBJ2-7, with D perhaps being TRBD1 or TRBD2 (6 bases each). The germline CDR1 and CDR2 sequences are MDHEN and SYDVKM. CDR3 length: 11 amino acids. V was trimmed by 11 bases and J by 5 bases, leaving 13 bases between them. The chain's CDR3 is CAARGVDEQYF. The CDR3, as DNA: TGTGCCGCAAGGGGGGTCGACGAGCAGTACTTC. Looking up the rest from reference TRBV28 and TRBJ2-7 gives the full variable domain: DVKVTQSSRYLVKRTGEKVFLECVQDMDHENMFWYRQDPGLGLRLIYFSYDVKMKEKGDIPEGYSVSREKKERFSLILESASTNQTSMYLCAARGVDEQYFGPGTRLTVT.

In its sample, this clonotype was seen a few times. V is TRBV2 and J is TRBJ2-5; the match to TRBD2 covers 9 bases. This CDR3 is 12 amino acids long. Germline trimming cut 1 base from V and 11 bases from J; bases unmatched to any gene: 2. Germline CDR1 reads SNHLY; CDR2 reads FYNNEI. CDR3 DNA sequence: TGTGCCAGCAGTGAAGGGCTAGCGGGGCAGTACTTC. Protein product: CASSEGLAGQYF.

The table lists this clonotype with a few counts. The chain links TRBV10-3 to TRBJ2-4; the D gene could be TRBD1 or TRBD2 (5 bases each). Germline V gene sequence: CDR1 ENHRY, CDR2 SYGVKD. The length of the CDR3 is 13 residues. V dropped 4 bases and J dropped 13 bases, with 17 bases sitting between them. The CDR3 here is CAISVGTPSEQYF. CDR3 DNA: TGTGCCATCAGTGTAGGGACCCCGAGTGAGCAGTACTTC.

The rearrangement links TRBV4-1 to TRBJ1-2; D uncertain. Germline V gene data show CDR1 as MGHRA and CDR2 as YSYEKL. Deletions cut 0 bases from V and 0 bases from J, with 8 bases between. This CDR3 has 15 residues. The CDR3 region is CASSQERDPNYGYTF. CDR3 nucleotides: TGCGCCAGCAGCCAAGAAAGGGATCCTAACTATGGCTACACCTTC.

The rearrangement uses TRBV7-6 and TRBJ2-1; no definite D call. This CDR3 has 16 amino acids. Germline loops: CDR1 SGHVS, CDR2 FNYEAQ. V was shortened by 3 bases and J by 0 bases, with 12 bases between the two germline ends. The CDR3 region is CASSLLSASSYNEQFF. The CDR3 DNA sequence: TGTGCCAGCAGCTTGTTGTCGGCTAGCTCCTACAATGAGCAGTTCTTC.

The chain links TRBV20-1 to TRBJ2-5, with unresolved D. The J call is doubtful: the DNA matches TRBJ2-7 better. The CDR3 is 12 residues long. Looked up from germline, CDR1 is DFQATT and CDR2 is SNEGSKA (reference sequence). CDR3 sequence reads: CSADRGTYEQYF. Written as DNA, the CDR3 is TGCAGTGCTGACCGAGGAACCTACGAGCAGTACTTC.

V is TRBV7-2 and J is TRBJ2-1; D possibly corresponds to TRBD1 (6 bases). V was shortened by 9 bases and J by 4 bases, with 16 bases between the two germline ends. The CDR3 length is 14 residues. CDR1 and CDR2 from the germline V gene are SGHTA and FQGNSA. The CDR3 protein is CASMTRDTYNEQFF. CDR3 bases: TGTGCCAGTATGACCCGGGACACTTACAATGAGCAGTTCTTC.

The chain joins TRBV28 to TRBJ2-7; weak D call: TRBD1 (6 bases). With 5 bases removed from V and 0 bases from J, the gap between germline ends came to 17 bases. Germline V CDR1 and CDR2: MDHEN, SYDVKM. This CDR3 contains 16 residues. CDR3 nucleotides: TGTGCCAGCAGTCTACTCTACAGGGCGACCTCCTACGAGCAGTACTTC. It is translated as CASSLLYRATSYEQYF. Drawing the rest from reference TRBV28 and TRBJ2-7, the complete variable domain is DVKVTQSSRYLVKRTGEKVFLECVQDMDHENMFWYRQDPGLGLRLIYFSYDVKMKEKGDIPEGYSVSREKKERFSLILESASTNQTSMYLCASSLLYRATSYEQYFGPGTRLTVT.

This sequence joins TRBV29-1 and TRBJ1-2, with a possible D match to TRBD1 (5 bases). The CDR3 has 15 residues. The germline V gene has CDR1 SQVTM and CDR2 ANQGSEA. Trimming took 5 bases from V and 4 from J, leaving 20 bases between them. The CDR3 bases are TGCAGCGTTTTTGGCCGGGGGGAAGCTACCTATGGCTACACCTTC. It encodes CSVFGRGEATYGYTF.

The V and J genes are TRBV7-9 and TRBJ2-3, with unresolved D. The germline V gene encodes CDR1 SEHNR and CDR2 FQNEAQ (reference sequence). The V end lost 5 bases, the J end lost 2 bases, and 17 bases lay between the germline ends. The CDR3 has 16 amino acids. This chain's CDR3 is CASSTVGLTYTDTQYF. The CDR3 DNA reads TGTGCCAGCAGCACAGTTGGGCTCACCTACACAGATACGCAGTATTTT. Complete variable domain (other parts from reference TRBV7-9 and TRBJ2-3): DTGVSQNPRHKITKRGQNVTFRCDPISEHNRLYWYRQTLGQGPEFLTYFQNEAQLEKSRLLSDRFSAERPKGSFSTLEIQRTEQGDSAMYLCASSTVGLTYTDTQYFGPGTRLTVL.

This clonotype was recorded at least ten times. The chain employs TRBV29-1 and TRBJ2-1; D gene uncertain. The CDR3 consists of 13 residues. Germline V gene data show CDR1 as SQVTM and CDR2 as ANQGSEA. V lost 6 bases and J lost 4, with 13 bases in between. For the CDR3, the DNA is TGCAGCGTCGGTAACGACGGGTACAATGAGCAGTTCTTC. Translated: CSVGNDGYNEQFF.

The chain couples TRBV20-1 to TRBJ1-2; TRBD1 matches at 8 bases. V shed 6 bases, J shed 3 bases, and the junction held 6 bases outside the gene matches. The V gene's germline CDR1 is DFQATT and CDR2 SNEGSKA (reference sequence). The length of the CDR3 is 13 residues. CDR3 region: CSAGTGLYYGYTF. CDR3 in DNA: TGCAGTGCCGGGACAGGACTTTACTATGGCTACACCTTC.

The chain employs TRBV11-2 and TRBJ2-7; D remains ambiguous. Trimming left V 1 base short and J 6 bases short, with 10 bases between. The CDR3 contains 13 residues. Looked up from germline, CDR1 is SGHAT and CDR2 is FQNNGV. The CDR3, as DNA: TGTGCCAGCAGCTTAGGTATCCCGGGCGAGCAGTACTTC. This codes for CASSLGIPGEQYF.

The sample holds many counts of this clonotype. The gene calls are TRBV3-1 and TRBJ2-5; no definite D call. The CDR3 consists of 12 residues. V lost 2 bases and J lost 2, with 3 bases in between. Germline V gives CDR1 LGHDT, CDR2 YNNKEL (reference sequence). CDR3 DNA: TGTGCCAGCAGCCAAACGCAAGAGACCCAGTACTTC. Its translation is CASSQTQETQYF.

This clonotype was seen a handful of times. This CDR3 reads CASSSSGTGETQYF. The CDR3 DNA reads TGTGCCAGCAGCTCTTCCGGGACAGGAGAGACCCAGTACTTC. The gene calls are TRBV7-3 and TRBJ2-5; 8 bases align to TRBD1. V shed 4 bases, J shed 4 bases, and the junction held 5 bases outside the gene matches. Germline loops: CDR1 SGHTA, CDR2 FQGTGA. The CDR3 contains 14 residues. The full variable domain, its missing parts supplied by reference TRBV7-3 and TRBJ2-5, is GAGVSQTPSNKVTEKGKYVELRCDPISGHTALYWYRQSLGQGPEFLIYFQGTGAADDSGLPNDRFFAVRPEGSVSTLKIQRTERGDSAVYLCASSSSGTGETQYFGPGTRLLVL.

The chain combines TRBV27 with TRBJ2-3; 7 bases are a match to TRBD2. Germline-derived CDR1 and CDR2 are MNHEY and SMNVEV (reference sequence). There are 16 residues in the CDR3. Unmatched junction bases numbered 16, after V lost 8 bases and J lost 5 bases. This chain's CDR3 is CASRAWEGNEGDTQYF. CDR3 nucleotides: TGTGCCAGCCGGGCCTGGGAGGGGAATGAGGGAGATACGCAGTATTTT.

The chain links TRBV11-1 to TRBJ2-1, with TRBD2 matching over 10 bases. J was trimmed by 4 bases and V by 0 bases; bases with no gene match: 3. The CDR3 loop spans 16 amino acids. Per the germline V gene, CDR1 is SGHAT and CDR2 is FQDESV (reference sequence). CDR3 sequence reads: CASSLAQAGGYNEQFF. CDR3 DNA: TGTGCCAGCAGCTTAGCGCAAGCGGGGGGGTACAATGAGCAGTTCTTC.

This clonotype occurred a few times. This chain joins TRBV7-9 and TRBJ2-4; 11 positions agree with TRBD1. V trimming: 6 bases; J trimming: 8 bases; junction bases outside the gene matches: 9. The germline gives CDR1 SEHNR, CDR2 FQNEAQ (reference sequence). The CDR3 runs 15 residues. The DNA of the CDR3 is TGTGCCAGCAGTCGGACAGGGGGCCCGAAAGACATTCAGTACTTC. Its translation is CASSRTGGPKDIQYF.

The chain is built from TRBV7-3 and TRBJ2-1; unclear D gene. Matching the DNA end better, TRBJ2-7 makes the J call doubtful. CDR3 length equals 13 residues. CDR1 SGHTA and CDR2 FQGTGA come from the germline V gene. The CDR3 loop reads CASSFSPLDEQYF. CDR3 nucleotide sequence: TGTGCCAGCAGCTTTTCCCCTTTGGATGAGCAGTACTTC.

The chain combines TRBV5-1 with TRBJ1-5; D might be TRBD1 (5 bases). V lost 0 bases and J lost 4, with 8 bases in between. Germline V CDR1 and CDR2: SGHRS, YFSETQ. The CDR3 loop spans 14 amino acids. In DNA, the CDR3 is TGCGCCAGCAGCTTGGAAGAGGGGAATCAGCCCCAGCATTTT. This sequence encodes CASSLEEGNQPQHF.

V usage is TRBV15 and J usage is TRBJ1-5; a possible D gene is TRBD1 (6 bases). This CDR3 contains 18 residues. V was trimmed by 1 base and J by 1 base, leaving 17 bases between them. Germline loops: CDR1 LNHNV, CDR2 YYDKDF (reference sequence). CDR3 loop: CATSRGKTGRTSNQPQHF. The CDR3 DNA sequence: TGTGCCACCAGCAGAGGAAAAACAGGGCGCACCAGCAATCAGCCCCAGCATTTT.

The chain employs TRBV18 and TRBJ2-6, with 9 bases fitting TRBD1. The CDR3 is made up of 17 amino acids. Unmatched junction bases numbered 4, after V lost 4 bases and J lost 0 bases. The germline CDR1 and CDR2 sequences are KGHSH and LQKENI. The chain's CDR3 is CASSHGQGSSGANVLTF. CDR3 bases: TGTGCCAGCTCACACGGACAGGGGAGCTCTGGGGCCAACGTCCTGACTTTC.